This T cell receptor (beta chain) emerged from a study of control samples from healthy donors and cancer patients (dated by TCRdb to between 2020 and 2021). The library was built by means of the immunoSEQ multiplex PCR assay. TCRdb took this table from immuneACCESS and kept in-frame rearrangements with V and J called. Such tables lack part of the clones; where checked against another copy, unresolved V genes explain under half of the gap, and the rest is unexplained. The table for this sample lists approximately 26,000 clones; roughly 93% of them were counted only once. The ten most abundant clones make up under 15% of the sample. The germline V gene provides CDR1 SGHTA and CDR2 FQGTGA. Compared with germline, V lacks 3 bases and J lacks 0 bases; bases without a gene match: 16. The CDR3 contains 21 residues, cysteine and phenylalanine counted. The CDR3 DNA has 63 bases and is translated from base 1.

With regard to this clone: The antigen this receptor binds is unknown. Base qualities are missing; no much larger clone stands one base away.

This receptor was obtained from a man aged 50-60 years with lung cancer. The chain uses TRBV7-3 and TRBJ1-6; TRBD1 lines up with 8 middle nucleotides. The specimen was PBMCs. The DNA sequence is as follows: TGTGCCAGCAGCTTCGGACAGGGCACCCTTTTTAGGAGCTCCTATAATTCACCCCTCCACTTT. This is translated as CASSFGQGTLFRSSYNSPLHF.